Listed here are 3 T cell receptor beta chains from one sample, sequenced in a study of blood T cell repertoires in COVID-19. The protocol was immunoSEQ multiplex PCR, while the TCRdb copy is restricted to in-frame clones and leaves out a portion. The sample consists of approximately 62,000 clones, roughly 77% of them appearing once. Sequencing was carried out using peripheral blood. The receptors derive from an older man with acute or convalescent COVID-19.

This clone is a singleton in its sample. The chain links TRBV27 to TRBJ2-2; 8 bases agree with TRBD1. The J segment lost 5 bases and the V segment lost 6 bases, leaving 8 bases of the junction unmatched. The CDR3 is 15 amino acids. Germline loops: CDR1 MNHEY, CDR2 SMNVEV (reference sequence). This CDR3 reads CASREDRARTGELFF. In DNA form, the CDR3 reads TGTGCCAGCAGGGAGGACAGGGCCCGTACCGGGGAGCTGTTTTTT.

The chain recombines TRBV28 with TRBJ2-4, with 13 bases identical to TRBD2. The CDR3 contains 17 residues. V dropped 2 bases and J dropped 2; count of bases not matched to a gene: 3. Germline V gene lookup returns CDR1 MDHEN and CDR2 SYDVKM. The CDR3 here is CASSLPLAGGPKNIQYF. The CDR3 DNA sequence: TGTGCCAGCAGTTTACCACTAGCGGGGGGGCCCAAAAACATTCAGTACTTC.

The chain is built from TRBV18 and TRBJ1-6; D possibly corresponds to TRBD1 (6 bases). Germline V CDR1 and CDR2: KGHSH, LQKENI. The V and J ends lost 3 bases and 3 bases respectively, with 9 bases between them. This CDR3 has 15 residues. In nucleotides, the CDR3 is TGTGCCAGCTCACCCACGACAGGCTATAATTCACCCCTCCACTTT. This sequence encodes CASSPTTGYNSPLHF. Variable domain in full (rest from reference TRBV18 and TRBJ1-6): NAGVMQNPRHLVRRRGQEARLRCSPMKGHSHVYWYRQLPEEGLKFMVYLQKENIIDESGMPKERFSAEFPKEGPSILRIQQVVRGDSAAYFCASSPTTGYNSPLHFGNGTRLTVT.